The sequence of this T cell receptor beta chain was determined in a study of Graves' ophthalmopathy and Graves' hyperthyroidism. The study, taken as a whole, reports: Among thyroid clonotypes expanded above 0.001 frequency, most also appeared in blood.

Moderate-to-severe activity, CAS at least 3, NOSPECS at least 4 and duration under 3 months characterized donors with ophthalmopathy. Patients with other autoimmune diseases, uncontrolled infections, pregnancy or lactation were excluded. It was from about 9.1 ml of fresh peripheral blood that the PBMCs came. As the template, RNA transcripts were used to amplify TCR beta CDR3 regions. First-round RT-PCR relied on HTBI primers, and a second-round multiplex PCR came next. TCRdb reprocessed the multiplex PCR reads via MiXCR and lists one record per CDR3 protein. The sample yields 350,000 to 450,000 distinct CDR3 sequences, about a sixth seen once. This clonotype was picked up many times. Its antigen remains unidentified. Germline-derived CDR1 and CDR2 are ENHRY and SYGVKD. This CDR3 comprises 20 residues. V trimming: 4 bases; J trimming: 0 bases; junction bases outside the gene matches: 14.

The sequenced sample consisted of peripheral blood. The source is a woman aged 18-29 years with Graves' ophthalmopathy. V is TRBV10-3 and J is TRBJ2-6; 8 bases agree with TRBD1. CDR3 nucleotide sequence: TGTGCCATCAGTGGGGCTCCGCTGGGACAGGAAACCTCTGGGGCCAACGTCCTGACTTTC. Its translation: CAISGAPLGQETSGANVLTF.